This TCR beta chain is from a study of spatial heterogeneity in lung cancer. The CDR3 consists of 14 residues. Deletions cut 1 base from V and 6 bases from J, with 13 bases between. Germline lookup yields CDR1 PRHDT and CDR2 FYEKMQ (reference sequence). This clonotype is judged large. Individually, TCR cDNA molecules were each labelled with a unique molecular identifier. TCRdb reprocessed the 5' RACE reads with MiXCR, giving one entry per CDR3 protein. The table has around 1,000 distinct CDR3 sequences, about 37% seen once; the top ten hold 12%. Time point defined: sample taken at primary tumor resection. Donation came from 70 or so patients with untreated early-stage non-small cell lung cancer. In each case, whole RNA from tumor, nontumor lung or frozen PBMC was sequenced unsorted.

J is TRBJ2-7 and V is TRBV13; a weak D match, TRBD1 (5 bases). The input for sequencing was normal lung tissue next to the tumor, taken at surgery. The source of this sequence is a male donor with early-stage non-small cell lung cancer. DNA for the CDR3: TGTGCCAGCAGCTTAGTGCTGGACAACCGCGAGCAGTACTTC. Protein product: CASSLVLDNREQYF.